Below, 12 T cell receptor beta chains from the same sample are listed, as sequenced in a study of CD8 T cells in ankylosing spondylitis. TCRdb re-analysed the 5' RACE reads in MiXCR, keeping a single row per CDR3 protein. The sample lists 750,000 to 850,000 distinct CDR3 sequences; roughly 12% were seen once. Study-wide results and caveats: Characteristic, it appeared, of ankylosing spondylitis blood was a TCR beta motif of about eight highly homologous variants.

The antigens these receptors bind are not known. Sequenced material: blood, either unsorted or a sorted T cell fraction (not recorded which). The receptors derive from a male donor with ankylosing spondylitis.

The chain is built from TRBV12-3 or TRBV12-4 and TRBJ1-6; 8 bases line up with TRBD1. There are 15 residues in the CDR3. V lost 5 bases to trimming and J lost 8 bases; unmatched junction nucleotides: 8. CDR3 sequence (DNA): TGTGCCAGCAGTGGCGTCGGGACAGGCTATTCACCCCTCCACTTT. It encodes CASSGVGTGYSPLHF.

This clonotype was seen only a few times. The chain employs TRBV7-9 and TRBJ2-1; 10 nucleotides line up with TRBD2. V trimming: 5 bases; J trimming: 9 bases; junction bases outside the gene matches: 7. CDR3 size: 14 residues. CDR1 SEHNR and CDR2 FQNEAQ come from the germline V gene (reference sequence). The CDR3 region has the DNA TGTGCCAGCAGCACAACTAGCGGGAAGGTTGAGCAGTTCTTC. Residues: CASSTTSGKVEQFF.

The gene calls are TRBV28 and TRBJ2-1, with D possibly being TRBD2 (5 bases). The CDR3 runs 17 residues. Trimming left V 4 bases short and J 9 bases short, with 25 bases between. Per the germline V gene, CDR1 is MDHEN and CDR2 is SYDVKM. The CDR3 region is CASSSPWMRPEGGEQFF. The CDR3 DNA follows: TGTGCCAGCAGTTCACCTTGGATGAGACCAGAAGGAGGTGAGCAGTTCTTC.

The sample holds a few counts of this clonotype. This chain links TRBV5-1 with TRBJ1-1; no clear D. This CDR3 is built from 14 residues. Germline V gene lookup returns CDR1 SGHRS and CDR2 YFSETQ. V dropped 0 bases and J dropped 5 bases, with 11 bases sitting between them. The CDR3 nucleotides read TGCGCCAGCAGCTTGGGCCCCGAATCTACTGAAGCTTTCTTT. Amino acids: CASSLGPESTEAFF.

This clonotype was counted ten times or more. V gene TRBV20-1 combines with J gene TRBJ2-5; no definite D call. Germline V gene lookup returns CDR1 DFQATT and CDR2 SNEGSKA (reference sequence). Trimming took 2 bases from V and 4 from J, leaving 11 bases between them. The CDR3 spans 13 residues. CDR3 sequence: CSARPSGLETQYF. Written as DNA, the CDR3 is TGCAGTGCTAGACCCTCAGGATTAGAGACCCAGTACTTC.

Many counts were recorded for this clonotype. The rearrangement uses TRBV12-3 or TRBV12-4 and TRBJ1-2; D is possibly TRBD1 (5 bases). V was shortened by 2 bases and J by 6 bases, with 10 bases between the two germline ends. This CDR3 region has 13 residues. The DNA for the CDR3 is TGTGCCAGCAGTTTAAGACAGTTTAATGGCTACACCTTC. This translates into CASSLRQFNGYTF.

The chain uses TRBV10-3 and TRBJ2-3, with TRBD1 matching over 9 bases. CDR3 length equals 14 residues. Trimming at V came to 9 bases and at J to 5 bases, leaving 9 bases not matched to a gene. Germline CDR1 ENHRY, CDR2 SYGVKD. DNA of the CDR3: TGTGCCATAACACCGGGACAGGGAAGAGATACGCAGTATTTT. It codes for CAITPGQGRDTQYF.

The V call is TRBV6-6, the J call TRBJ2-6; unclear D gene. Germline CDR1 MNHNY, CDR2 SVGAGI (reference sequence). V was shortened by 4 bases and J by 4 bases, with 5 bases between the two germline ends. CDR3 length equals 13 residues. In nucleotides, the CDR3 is TGTGCCAGCAGTTCCGGAGGGGCCAACGTCCTGACTTTC. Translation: CASSSGGANVLTF.

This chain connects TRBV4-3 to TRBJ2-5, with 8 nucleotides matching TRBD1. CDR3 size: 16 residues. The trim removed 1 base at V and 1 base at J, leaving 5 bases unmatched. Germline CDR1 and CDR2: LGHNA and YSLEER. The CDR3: CASSQARTGLQETQYF. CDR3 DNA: TGCGCCAGCAGCCAAGCCAGGACAGGGCTCCAAGAGACCCAGTACTTC.

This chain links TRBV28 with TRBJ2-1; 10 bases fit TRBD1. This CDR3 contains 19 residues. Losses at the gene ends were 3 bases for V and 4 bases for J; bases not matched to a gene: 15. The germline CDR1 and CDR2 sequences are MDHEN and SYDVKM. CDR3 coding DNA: TGTGCCAGCAGTTTGCGGAGAGTGGCGGGGACAGGGGATTACAATGAGCAGTTCTTC. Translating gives CASSLRRVAGTGDYNEQFF.

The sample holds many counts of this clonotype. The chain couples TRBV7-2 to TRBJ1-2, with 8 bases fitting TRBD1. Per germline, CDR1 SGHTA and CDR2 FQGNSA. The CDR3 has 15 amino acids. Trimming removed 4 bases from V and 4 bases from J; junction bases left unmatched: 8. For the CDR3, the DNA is TGTGCCAGCAGCTCGTCAGGGGGCGCGGGCTATGGCTACACCTTC. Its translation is CASSSSGGAGYGYTF.

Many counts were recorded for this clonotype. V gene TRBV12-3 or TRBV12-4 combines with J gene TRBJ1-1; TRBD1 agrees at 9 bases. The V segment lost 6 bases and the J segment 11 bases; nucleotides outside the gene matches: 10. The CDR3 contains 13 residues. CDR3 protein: CASSLWTGERAFF. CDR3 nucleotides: TGTGCCAGCAGCCTCTGGACAGGGGAACGGGCTTTCTTT.